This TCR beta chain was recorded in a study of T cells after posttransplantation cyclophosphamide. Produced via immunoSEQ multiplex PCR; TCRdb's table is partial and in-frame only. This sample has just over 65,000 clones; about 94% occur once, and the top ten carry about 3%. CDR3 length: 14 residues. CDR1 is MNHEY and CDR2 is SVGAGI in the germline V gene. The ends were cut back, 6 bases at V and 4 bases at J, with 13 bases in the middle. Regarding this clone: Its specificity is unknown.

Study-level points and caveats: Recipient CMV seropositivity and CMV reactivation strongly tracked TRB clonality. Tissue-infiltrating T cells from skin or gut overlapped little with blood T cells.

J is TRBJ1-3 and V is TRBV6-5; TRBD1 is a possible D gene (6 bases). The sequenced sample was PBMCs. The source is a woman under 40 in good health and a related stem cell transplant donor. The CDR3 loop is CASSMGHEGNTIYF. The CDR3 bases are TGTGCCAGCAGCATGGGACATGAGGGAAACACCATATATTTT.